Listed below are T cell receptor beta chains from one sample, sequenced in a study of shared clonotypes between healthy human individuals. This table comes from immunoSEQ multiplex PCR, and its TCRdb copy is limited to in-frame clones, with some not included. The table includes a few million clones, over 85% detected once. Sequencing was done on a sample of naive CD4+ T cells sorted from blood. These TCRs come from a man younger than 30 in good health. The CDR3 runs from the conserved cysteine through the conserved F or W. Fields, in order: D gene, J gene, clone size, V gene, CDR3 DNA, CDR3 protein. D genes are given only for firm matches. A clone size is listed for some rows: how often the clone was seen (once, few, many), or a class if it is expanded.

D: TRBD2
J: TRBJ2-7
size: -
V: TRBV5-1
DNA: TGCGCCAGCAGTATACTAGCGGGGAGCTCCTACGAGCAGTACTTC
CDR3: CASSILAGSSYEQYF

D: -
J: TRBJ1-6
size: -
V: TRBV18
DNA: TGTGCCAGCTCACCGTATGAGTGGGGGGCCTATAATTCACCCCTCCACTTT
CDR3: CASSPYEWGAYNSPLHF

D: TRBD1
J: TRBJ1-5
size: -
V: TRBV10-3
DNA: TGTGCCATCAGTGAGCAGGGGGAAAATCAGCCCCAGCATTTT
CDR3: CAISEQGENQPQHF

D: -
J: TRBJ2-7
size: -
V: TRBV7-6
DNA: TGTGCCAGCAACGACTATCCCATCGTCCTCTCCTACGAGCAGTACTTC
CDR3: CASNDYPIVLSYEQYF

D: -
J: TRBJ2-5
size: -
V: TRBV5-6
DNA: TGTGCCAGCAGCGGGCTAGAAAAGACCCAGTACTTC
CDR3: CASSGLEKTQYF

D: TRBD1
J: TRBJ1-5
size: -
V: TRBV6-6
DNA: TGTGCCAGCAGTTACGGACAGGGGTGGGAGCCCCAGCATTTT
CDR3: CASSYGQGWEPQHF

D: -
J: TRBJ1-5
size: -
V: TRBV19
DNA: TGTGCCAGTAGTGGAGACCAGGGGAATCAGCCCCAGCATTTT
CDR3: CASSGDQGNQPQHF

D: TRBD2
J: TRBJ2-3
size: -
V: TRBV4-3
DNA: TGCGCCAGCAGCCAACGGACTAGCGGTATCACAGATACGCAGTATTTT
CDR3: CASSQRTSGITDTQYF

D: TRBD2
J: TRBJ2-7
size: -
V: TRBV5-1
DNA: TGCGCCAGCAGCTTGGCCAAAGTTAGCGGGGGTAATCACGAGCAGTACTTC
CDR3: CASSLAKVSGGNHEQYF

D: -
J: TRBJ1-1
size: -
V: TRBV19
DNA: TGTGCCAGTAGTATCAATACACCGAACACTGAAGCTTTCTTT
CDR3: CASSINTPNTEAFF

D: -
J: TRBJ2-5
size: -
V: TRBV5-4
DNA: TGTGCCAGCAGAATTCCAGGGGGGGGCGCGGAGACCCAGTACTTC
CDR3: CASRIPGGGAETQYF

D: -
J: TRBJ1-1
size: -
V: TRBV21-1
DNA: TGTGCCAGCAGCAAAGATGAGGGCGCTGAAGCTTTCTTT
CDR3: CASSKDEGAEAFF

D: -
J: TRBJ2-3
size: -
V: TRBV5-4
DNA: TGTGCCAGCAGCCCACGTTCTGGCTCTAGCACAGATACGCAGTATTTT
CDR3: CASSPRSGSSTDTQYF

D: TRBD1
J: TRBJ1-4
size: -
V: TRBV9
DNA: TGTGCCAGCAGTGAAGGGACAGCCAATAATGAAAAACTGTTTTTT
CDR3: CASSEGTANNEKLFF

D: TRBD2
J: TRBJ2-3
size: -
V: TRBV10-2
DNA: TGCGCCAGCAGTGTTACATGGGACGGCACTAGCGGGGGAAAAGATACGCAGTATTTT
CDR3: CASSVTWDGTSGGKDTQYF

D: -
J: TRBJ2-4
size: -
V: TRBV30
DNA: TGTGCCTGGAGCCTAGAAAACATTCAGTACTTC
CDR3: CAWSLENIQYF

D: -
J: TRBJ1-5
size: once
V: TRBV7-9
DNA: TGTGCCAGCAGCTATGGATTAGTCAATCAGCCCCAGCATTTT
CDR3: CASSYGLVNQPQHF

D: -
J: TRBJ1-4
size: -
V: TRBV6-6
DNA: TGTGCCAGCAGTTCTACTGGGTTTAATGAAAAACTGTTTTTT
CDR3: CASSSTGFNEKLFF

D: -
J: TRBJ1-1
size: few
V: TRBV14
DNA: TGTGCCAGCAGCCAATCTCCCGATGTGAGGGCCACTGAAGCTTTCTTT
CDR3: CASSQSPDVRATEAFF

D: -
J: TRBJ2-7
size: -
V: TRBV19
DNA: TGTGCCAGTAGTAGGCAGGTAAACTCCTACGAGCAGTACTTC
CDR3: CASSRQVNSYEQYF

D: -
J: TRBJ1-1
size: -
V: TRBV5-4
DNA: TGTGCCAGCAGCTCACAGGGCCGCACTGAAGCTTTCTTT
CDR3: CASSSQGRTEAFF

D: TRBD1
J: TRBJ1-1
size: few
V: TRBV5-1
DNA: TGCGCCAGCAGCCGAGGGACAGTCGGCACTGAAGCTTTCTTT
CDR3: CASSRGTVGTEAFF

D: TRBD2
J: TRBJ2-1
size: -
V: TRBV7-2
DNA: TGTGCCAGCAGCCCGGGACTAGCGGGGAATGAGCAGTTCTTC
CDR3: CASSPGLAGNEQFF

D: TRBD1
J: TRBJ1-5
size: -
V: TRBV6-5
DNA: TGTGCCAGCAGTGAACAGGGGGGGAATCAGCCCCAGCATTTT
CDR3: CASSEQGGNQPQHF

D: -
J: TRBJ1-4
size: -
V: TRBV27
DNA: TGTGCCAGCAGTTTAAGTAGGGGCAGGAGAAATGAAAAACTGTTTTTT
CDR3: CASSLSRGRRNEKLFF

D: -
J: TRBJ1-6
size: few
V: TRBV6-1
DNA: TGTGCCAGCAGTGAAGACGAGGGGATCACCGCACCCCTCCACTTT
CDR3: CASSEDEGITAPLHF

D: -
J: TRBJ1-5
size: few
V: TRBV19
DNA: TGTGCCAGTAGTATCGGGTACAACGAGCCTCCTAGCAATCAGCCCCAGCATTTT
CDR3: CASSIGYNEPPSNQPQHF

D: TRBD2
J: TRBJ2-2
size: -
V: TRBV2
DNA: TGTGCCAGCGGATTAGCGGGGGCCTCCGGGGAGCTGTTTTTT
CDR3: CASGLAGASGELFF

D: -
J: TRBJ2-7
size: -
V: TRBV10-3
DNA: TGTGCCATCGCGACGGGTAATGGCGAGCAGTACTTC
CDR3: CAIATGNGEQYF

D: -
J: TRBJ1-1
size: few
V: TRBV30
DNA: TGTGCCTGGAGTAGGGTGAGCACTGAAGCTTTCTTT
CDR3: CAWSRVSTEAFF

D: -
J: TRBJ2-1
size: once
V: TRBV5-4
DNA: TGTGCGTTGGGAGGAAATGAGCAGTTCTTC
CDR3: CALGGNEQFF

D: TRBD1
J: TRBJ1-2
size: -
V: TRBV6-5
DNA: TGTGCCAGCAATCGGGGGGACAGGTCTAACTATGGCTACACCTTC
CDR3: CASNRGDRSNYGYTF

D: -
J: TRBJ1-2
size: -
V: TRBV5-6
DNA: TGTGCCAGCAGATTGCCTCCGGGACTTTTTACCTTC
CDR3: CASRLPPGLFTF

D: TRBD1
J: TRBJ2-3
size: -
V: TRBV15
DNA: TGTGCCACCAGCAGACCCGGGACAGGGTTTAATACGCAGTATTTT
CDR3: CATSRPGTGFNTQYF

D: -
J: TRBJ2-3
size: -
V: TRBV18
DNA: TGTGCCAGCTCACGAGGTTCTCGCACAGATACGCAGTATTTT
CDR3: CASSRGSRTDTQYF

D: TRBD2
J: TRBJ2-7
size: -
V: TRBV7-2
DNA: TGTGCCAGCAGCTTAGTCGGGGGGGTATACGAGCAGTACTTC
CDR3: CASSLVGGVYEQYF

D: -
J: TRBJ2-3
size: -
V: TRBV7-2
DNA: TGTGCCAGCAGCCAATACAAGGTCTTAAGGGATACGCAGTATTTT
CDR3: CASSQYKVLRDTQYF

D: -
J: TRBJ2-7
size: -
V: TRBV2
DNA: TGTGCCAGCAGTACTGGGGGGCGGGAGCAGTACTTC
CDR3: CASSTGGREQYF

D: TRBD1
J: TRBJ1-3
size: once
V: TRBV10-3
DNA: TGTGCCATCAGTGAGTCCAGGGGGGGAAACACCATATATTTT
CDR3: CAISESRGGNTIYF

D: TRBD1
J: TRBJ1-6
size: -
V: TRBV7-6
DNA: TGTGCCAGCAGCCTCGGGACAGGGAGGGGAAATTCACCCCTCCACTTT
CDR3: CASSLGTGRGNSPLHF

D: -
J: TRBJ1-5
size: -
V: TRBV4-1
DNA: TGCGCCAGCAGCCAAGTGCTAGTGGAGAATCAGCCCCAGCATTTT
CDR3: CASSQVLVENQPQHF

D: TRBD1
J: TRBJ1-4
size: -
V: TRBV7-9
DNA: TGTGCCAGCAGCTGGGGACAGGGCAGTGAAAAACTGTTTTTT
CDR3: CASSWGQGSEKLFF